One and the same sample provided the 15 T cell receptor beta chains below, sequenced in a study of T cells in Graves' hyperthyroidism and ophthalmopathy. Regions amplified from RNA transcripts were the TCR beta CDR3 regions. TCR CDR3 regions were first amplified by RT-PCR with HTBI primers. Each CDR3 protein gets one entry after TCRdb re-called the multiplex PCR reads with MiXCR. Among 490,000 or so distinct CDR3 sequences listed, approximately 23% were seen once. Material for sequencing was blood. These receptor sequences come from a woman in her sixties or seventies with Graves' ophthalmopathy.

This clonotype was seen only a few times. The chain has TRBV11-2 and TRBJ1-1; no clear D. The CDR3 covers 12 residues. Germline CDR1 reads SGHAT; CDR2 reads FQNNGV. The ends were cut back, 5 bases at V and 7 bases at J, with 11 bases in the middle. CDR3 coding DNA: TGTGCCAGCAGCCCCGGGTTCGGTGAAGCTTTCTTT. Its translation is CASSPGFGEAFF.

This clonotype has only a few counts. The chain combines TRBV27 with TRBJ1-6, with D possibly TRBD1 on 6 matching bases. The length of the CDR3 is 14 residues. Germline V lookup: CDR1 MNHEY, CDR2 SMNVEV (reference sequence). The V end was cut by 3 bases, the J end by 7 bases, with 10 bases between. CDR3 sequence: CASSLQGSNSPLHF. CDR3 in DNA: TGTGCCAGCAGTTTGCAGGGGTCCAATTCACCCCTCCACTTT.

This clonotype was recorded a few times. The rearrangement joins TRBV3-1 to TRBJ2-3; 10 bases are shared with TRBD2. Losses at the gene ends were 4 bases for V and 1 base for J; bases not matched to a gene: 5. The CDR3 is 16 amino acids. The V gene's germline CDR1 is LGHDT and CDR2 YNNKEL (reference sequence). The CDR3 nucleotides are TGTGCCAGCAGCCTCCTTGGGACTAGCGGCACAGATACGCAGTATTTT. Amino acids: CASSLLGTSGTDTQYF.

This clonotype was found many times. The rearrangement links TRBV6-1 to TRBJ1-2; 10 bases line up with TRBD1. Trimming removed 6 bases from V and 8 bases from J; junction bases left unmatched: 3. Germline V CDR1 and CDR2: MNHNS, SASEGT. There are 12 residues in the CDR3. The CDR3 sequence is CASSPTGGGYTF. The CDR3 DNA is TGTGCCAGCAGCCCGACAGGGGGCGGCTACACCTTC.

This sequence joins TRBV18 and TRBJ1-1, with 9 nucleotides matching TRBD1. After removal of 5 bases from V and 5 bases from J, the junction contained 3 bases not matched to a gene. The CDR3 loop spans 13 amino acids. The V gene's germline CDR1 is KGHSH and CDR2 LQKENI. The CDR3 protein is CASSVGQGTEAFF. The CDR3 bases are TGTGCCAGCTCAGTCGGACAGGGGACTGAAGCTTTCTTT.

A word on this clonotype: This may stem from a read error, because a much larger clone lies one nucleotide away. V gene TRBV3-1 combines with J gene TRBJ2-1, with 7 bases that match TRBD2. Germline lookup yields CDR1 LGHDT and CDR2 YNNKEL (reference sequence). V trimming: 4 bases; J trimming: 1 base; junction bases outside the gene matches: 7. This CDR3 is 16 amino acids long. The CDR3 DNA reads TGTGCCAGCAGCCCCCCCGGACTAGGGTCCTACAATGAGCAGTTCTTC. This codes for CASSPPGLGSYNEQFF.

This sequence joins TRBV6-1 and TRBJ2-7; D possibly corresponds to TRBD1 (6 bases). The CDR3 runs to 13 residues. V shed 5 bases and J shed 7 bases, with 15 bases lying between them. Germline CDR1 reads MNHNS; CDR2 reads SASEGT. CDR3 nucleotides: TGTGCCAGCAGTCCAGGGGACATAGGGGAGCAGTACTTC. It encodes CASSPGDIGEQYF.

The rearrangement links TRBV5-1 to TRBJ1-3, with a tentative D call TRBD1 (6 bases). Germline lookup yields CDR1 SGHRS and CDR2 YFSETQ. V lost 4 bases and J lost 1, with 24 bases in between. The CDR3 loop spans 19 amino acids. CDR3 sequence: CASSLTGTLTLGSGNTIYF. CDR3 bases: TGCGCCAGCAGCCTCACCGGGACACTAACCCTAGGATCTGGAAACACCATATATTTT.

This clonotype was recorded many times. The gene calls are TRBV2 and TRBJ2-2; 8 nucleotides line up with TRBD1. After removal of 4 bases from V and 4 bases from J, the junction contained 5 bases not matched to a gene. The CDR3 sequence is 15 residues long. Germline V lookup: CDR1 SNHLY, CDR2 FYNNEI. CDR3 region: CASSVRQGTTGELFF. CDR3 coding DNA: TGTGCCAGCAGTGTTAGACAGGGGACCACCGGGGAGCTGTTTTTT.

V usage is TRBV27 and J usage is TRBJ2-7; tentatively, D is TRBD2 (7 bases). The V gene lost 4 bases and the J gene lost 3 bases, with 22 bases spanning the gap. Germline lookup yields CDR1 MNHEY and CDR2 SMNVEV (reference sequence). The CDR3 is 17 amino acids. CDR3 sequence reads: CASSWLGGGGPFYEQYF. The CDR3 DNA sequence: TGTGCCAGCAGTTGGTTGGGCGGGGGCGGACCCTTCTACGAGCAGTACTTC.

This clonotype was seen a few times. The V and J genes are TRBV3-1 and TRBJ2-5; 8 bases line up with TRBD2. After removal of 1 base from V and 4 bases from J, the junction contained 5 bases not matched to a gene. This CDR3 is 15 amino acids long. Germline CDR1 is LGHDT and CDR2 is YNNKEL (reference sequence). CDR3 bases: TGTGCCAGCAGCCAAGGGGGACTAGTCGCAGAGACCCAGTACTTC. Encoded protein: CASSQGGLVAETQYF.

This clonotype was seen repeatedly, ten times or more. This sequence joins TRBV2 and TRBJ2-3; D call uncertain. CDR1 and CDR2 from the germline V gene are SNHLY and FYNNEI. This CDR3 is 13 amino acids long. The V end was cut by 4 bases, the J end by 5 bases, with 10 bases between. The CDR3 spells CASSVSLGDTQYF. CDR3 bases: TGTGCCAGCAGTGTAAGCTTGGGAGATACGCAGTATTTT.

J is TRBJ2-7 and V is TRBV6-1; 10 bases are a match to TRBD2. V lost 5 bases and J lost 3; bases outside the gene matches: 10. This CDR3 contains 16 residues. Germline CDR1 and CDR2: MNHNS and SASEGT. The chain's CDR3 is CASSRGVSGRGYEQYF. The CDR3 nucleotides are TGTGCCAGCAGTCGGGGGGTCAGCGGGAGGGGCTACGAGCAGTACTTC.

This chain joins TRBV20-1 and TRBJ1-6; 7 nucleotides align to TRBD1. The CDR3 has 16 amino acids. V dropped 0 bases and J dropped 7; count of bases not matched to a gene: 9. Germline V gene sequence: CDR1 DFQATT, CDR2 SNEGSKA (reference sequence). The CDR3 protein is CSARDWQGGSNSPLHF. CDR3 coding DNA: TGCAGTGCTAGAGATTGGCAGGGGGGATCAAATTCACCCCTCCACTTT.

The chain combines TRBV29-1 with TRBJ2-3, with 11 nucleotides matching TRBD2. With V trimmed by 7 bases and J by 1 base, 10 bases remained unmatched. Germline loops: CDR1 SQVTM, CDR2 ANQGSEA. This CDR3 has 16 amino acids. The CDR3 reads CSGAGSGRAGTDTQYF. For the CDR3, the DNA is TGCAGCGGGGCGGGTAGCGGGAGGGCCGGCACAGATACGCAGTATTTT.